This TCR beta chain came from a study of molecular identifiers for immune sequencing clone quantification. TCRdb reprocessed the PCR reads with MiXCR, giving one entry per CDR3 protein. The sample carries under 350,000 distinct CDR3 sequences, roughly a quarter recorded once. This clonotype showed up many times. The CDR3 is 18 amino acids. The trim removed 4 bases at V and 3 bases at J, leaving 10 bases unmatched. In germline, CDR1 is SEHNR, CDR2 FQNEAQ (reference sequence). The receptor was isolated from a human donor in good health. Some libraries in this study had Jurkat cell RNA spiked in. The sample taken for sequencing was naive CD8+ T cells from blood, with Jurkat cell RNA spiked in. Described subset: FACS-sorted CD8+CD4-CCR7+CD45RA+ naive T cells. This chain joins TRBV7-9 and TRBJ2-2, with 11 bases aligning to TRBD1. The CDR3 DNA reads TGTGCCAGCAGCTCAACTGTACCGGGACAGGGGGACACCGGGGAGCTGTTTTTT. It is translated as CASSSTVPGQGDTGELFF.